These T cell receptor beta chains were read from a single sample in a study of blood T cell repertoires in COVID-19. Using immunoSEQ multiplex PCR, the repertoire was profiled, and TCRdb retains in-frame clones only, with some absent. The table has about 60,000 clones, roughly 80% seen once; the top ten hold roughly 12%. The sequencing sample was made of peripheral blood. These TCRs come from an elderly man with acute or convalescent COVID-19. Both conserved end residues are trimmed from each CDR3.

j_call v_call cdr3_aa
TRBJ1-1 TRBV5-6 ASSPLLRRNTEAF
TRBJ1-5 TRBV2 ASGSLRSNQPQH
TRBJ1-2 TRBV5-5 ASSSATGQQTYGYT
TRBJ2-7 TRBV6-5 ASRKAGGLIEQY
TRBJ2-3 TRBV2 ASSAGTATFTDTQY
TRBJ2-4 TRBV15 ATRWTGEGNIQY
TRBJ2-3 TRBV5-1 ASRGGAPQDTQY
TRBJ2-5 TRBV28 ASSLPGETQY
TRBJ2-2 TRBV4-2 ASSQETGATTGELF
TRBJ1-2 TRBV10-3 AISLGTGDYYGYT
TRBJ1-3 TRBV25-1 ASCERTVSGNTIY
TRBJ2-5 TRBV29-1 SVEGGLAGARETQY
TRBJ2-2 TRBV9 ASSVAGENTGELF
TRBJ1-4 TRBV9 ASSRSGTTTNEKLF
TRBJ2-1 TRBV7-3 ASSFTAGGYNEQF
TRBJ1-1 TRBV11-2 ASSLPGQGIAEAF
TRBJ1-5 TRBV2 ASSADSNQPQH
TRBJ1-1 TRBV5-1 ASSVGQRSEAF
TRBJ2-7 TRBV19 ASSIGAFYEQY
TRBJ2-6 TRBV7-2 ASQPGSGANVLT
TRBJ1-1 TRBV7-2 ASSLVWDRGLPTEAF
TRBJ1-5 TRBV19 ASSIGARGQQPQH
TRBJ1-2 TRBV5-1 ASSYGTDLNYGYT
TRBJ2-3 TRBV5-1 ASSFGLPRDTQY
TRBJ2-3 TRBV5-6 ASSLGITGATDTQY
TRBJ1-3 TRBV5-1 ASSERVSGNTIY
TRBJ1-1 TRBV19 ASTSDRPNTEAF
TRBJ2-1 TRBV5-1 ASSYRLAGTYSEQF
TRBJ1-6 TRBV6-5 ASSSREPGNSPLH
TRBJ1-5 TRBV28 ASRGQGHQPQH
TRBJ2-5 TRBV2 ASSRLAGETQY
TRBJ2-2 TRBV29-1 SVGQGFNTGELF
TRBJ2-1 TRBV5-1 ASSSLAGESSYNEQF
TRBJ2-5 TRBV11-3 ASSEGRVQETQY
TRBJ1-2 TRBV14 ASSQTTGINGYT
TRBJ1-6 TRBV4-1 ASSQGQGNSPLH
TRBJ1-3 TRBV7-8 ASSRNRDSGNTIY
TRBJ2-7 TRBV11-1 ASSSSNRDYSYEQY
TRBJ1-2 TRBV6-1 ASSDGGRGYGYT
TRBJ1-1 TRBV2 ASSNQGWNTEAF